These 8 T cell receptor beta chains share one sample of origin, sequenced in a study of T cells in Graves' hyperthyroidism and ophthalmopathy. What was amplified from RNA transcripts were TCR beta CDR3 regions. Initially, a first-round RT-PCR of the TCR CDR3 employed the HTBI primer set. From the multiplex PCR reads, TCRdb called clonotypes with MiXCR, one entry per CDR3 protein. The sample has about 560,000 distinct CDR3 sequences; over 15% are singletons. Sequenced input: blood. The receptors shown here come from a woman under 30 with Graves' hyperthyroidism.

Note on this clonotype: Germline is not matched at one junction end, which may reflect a read error. The rearrangement uses TRBV20-1 and TRBJ2-7; D may be TRBD2 (6 bases). The germline CDR1 and CDR2 sequences are DFQATT and SNEGSKA (reference sequence). The CDR3 consists of 14 residues. The CDR3 region is CSANPGGGPYERYF. CDR3 bases: TGCAGTGCTAACCCCGGGGGAGGACCCTACGAGCGGTACTTC.

The gene calls are TRBV4-2 and TRBJ2-5; 8 positions match TRBD2. Germline V gives CDR1 LGHNA, CDR2 YNFKEQ. With V trimmed by 3 bases and J by 3 bases, 6 bases remained unmatched. This CDR3 is built from 15 residues. The CDR3 coding sequence is TGTGCCAGCAGCCATGGGACTAGTATCAAAGAGACCCAGTACTTC. Translation: CASSHGTSIKETQYF.

This clonotype was seen more than once but under ten times. This chain connects TRBV6-1 to TRBJ1-5; a weak D match, TRBD1 (5 bases). Per the germline V gene, CDR1 is MNHNS and CDR2 is SASEGT. The CDR3 runs 15 residues. Trimming stripped 7 bases from V and 1 base from J, with 14 bases between. As DNA, the CDR3 is TGTGCCAGCAACCTAGCGGGGGGAAGCAATCAGCCCCAGCATTTT. Its translation is CASNLAGGSNQPQHF.

The chain uses TRBV12-3 or TRBV12-4 and TRBJ2-1; a weak D match, TRBD2 (5 bases). The ends were cut back, 1 base at V and 4 bases at J, with 11 bases in the middle. This CDR3 has 15 amino acids. CDR3: CASSLDMGRYNEQFF. In DNA form, the CDR3 reads TGTGCCAGCAGTTTAGACATGGGGAGATACAATGAGCAGTTCTTC.

The rearrangement uses TRBV7-2 and TRBJ2-2; tentative D call: TRBD1 (6 bases). CDR1 SGHTA and CDR2 FQGNSA come from the germline V gene. The V end was cut by 0 bases, the J end by 0 bases, with 11 bases between. The CDR3 contains 17 residues. This CDR3 reads CASSLARTAANTGELFF. The CDR3 DNA sequence: TGTGCCAGCAGCTTAGCAAGGACAGCAGCGAACACCGGGGAGCTGTTTTTT. The full variable domain, in which reference TRBV7-2 and TRBJ2-2 provide the parts outside the CDR3, is GAGVSQSPSNKVTEKGKDVELRCDPISGHTALYWYRQSLGQGLEFLIYFQGNSAPDKSGLPSDRFSAERTGGSVSTLTIQRTQQEDSAVYLCASSLARTAANTGELFFGEGSRLTVL.

In regard to this clonotype: A much larger clone differs from this one at a single base, so this may be a read error. The chain has TRBV7-9 and TRBJ1-2; D not certain. V lost 3 bases to trimming and J lost 6 bases, with 8 bases between them. This CDR3 comprises 12 residues. The germline CDR1 and CDR2 sequences are SEHNR and FQNEAQ (reference sequence). The CDR3 loop is CASSFWADGYTF. The CDR3, as DNA: TGTGCCAGCAGCTTCTGGGCGGATGGCTACACCTTC.

This clonotype was seen only a few times. The gene calls are TRBV30 and TRBJ2-7, with 9 bases fitting TRBD2. The ends lost 6 bases at V and 4 bases at J; junction bases unmatched: 10. This CDR3 has 14 residues. From germline, CDR1 is GTSNPN and CDR2 SVGIG (reference sequence). DNA of the CDR3: TGTGCCTGCCGGAGGGCGGGAGGGCCGTACGAGCAGTACTTC. This encodes CACRRAGGPYEQYF.

This clonotype was seen repeatedly, ten times or more. The chain joins TRBV18 to TRBJ2-5; the D call may be TRBD1 or TRBD2 (5 bases each). CDR3 size: 14 residues. Germline loops: CDR1 KGHSH, CDR2 LQKENI. Trimming cost V 1 base and J 4 bases, with 10 bases left between them. CDR3 in DNA: TGTGCCAGCTCACCACGAGGGGCTAGAGAGACCCAGTACTTC. Protein sequence: CASSPRGARETQYF.